The TCR beta chain described here comes from a study of cytomegalovirus exposure and HLA in healthy donors. Findings and limits, study-wide: Later, an analysis showed that TCR beta chains associated with HLA were more clonally expanded than others that were equally common. High sensitivity and specificity were reportedly achieved when the classifier diagnosed cytomegalovirus status. The only immune exposure information that was available was CMV serostatus.

V was trimmed by 1 base and J by 1 base, leaving 7 bases between them. CDR3 size: 13 residues. Germline assignment: CDR1 GTSNPN and CDR2 SVGIG (reference sequence). As regards this clone: Its antigen is not identified.

Researchers ran the PCR with 60 Vbeta and 13 Jbeta primers. TCRdb's table, derived via immunoSEQ multiplex PCR, lists solely in-frame clones and lacks some. This table holds tens of thousands of clones, 82% found once. The J gene is TRBJ1-1, the V gene TRBV30; D may be TRBD1 (6 bases). The sample taken for sequencing was PBMCs. This receptor was identified in a man aged 45-65 years in good health and CMV-seronegative. CDR3 residues: CAWSAGQNTEAFF. Here the CDR3 DNA reads TGTGCCTGGAGTGCGGGACAGAACACTGAAGCTTTCTTT. Drawing the rest from reference TRBV30 and TRBJ1-1, the complete variable domain is SQTIHQWPATLVQPVGSPLSLECTVEGTSNPNLYWYRQAAGRGLQLLFYSVGIGQISSEVPQNLSASRPQDRQFILSSKKLLLSDSGFYLCAWSAGQNTEAFFGQGTRLTVV.